A selection of T cell receptor beta chains follows, all from one sample in a study of regulatory and conventional T cells in RAG deficiency. Generated by immunoSEQ multiplex PCR, the TCRdb table keeps only in-frame clones and is missing some. The table lists around 29,000 clones, 90% to 97% of them singletons. The data were also submitted as part of a second study, on regulatory T cells.

Sequencing was carried out using CD25- CD4+ T cells sorted from blood. The receptors come from a human donor in good health. Both conserved end residues are part of each CDR3. A D gene is named only where the DNA matches it firmly. Size values are once, few and many counts, or a class for expanded clones, and some rows have none.

D gene	clone size	J gene	CDR3 length	V gene	CDR3 protein	CDR3 DNA
-	-	TRBJ2-4	16	TRBV4-1	CASSQPDSQAKNIQYF	TGCGCCAGCAGTCAACCAGACAGTCAAGCCAAAAACATTCAGTACTTC
TRBD1	-	TRBJ1-2	17	TRBV7-2	CASSLQGQGIANYGYTF	TGTGCCAGCAGCTTACAAGGACAGGGAATAGCTAACTATGGCTACACCTTC
TRBD2	-	TRBJ2-3	15	TRBV5-4	CASSYSGGAADTQYF	TGTGCCAGCAGCTATAGCGGGGGGGCCGCAGATACGCAGTATTTT
TRBD1	once	TRBJ2-7	13	TRBV15	CATAAGGLYEQYF	TGTGCCACCGCGGCAGGGGGCTTGTACGAGCAGTACTTC
-	-	TRBJ2-5	10	TRBV20-1	CSASKETQYF	TGCAGTGCTAGCAAAGAGACCCAGTACTTC
TRBD2	-	TRBJ2-1	21	TRBV9	CASSAEPGLAGATSSYNEQFF	TGTGCCAGCAGCGCCGAACCGGGACTAGCGGGAGCTACAAGCTCCTACAATGAGCAGTTCTTC
-	-	TRBJ1-6	15	TRBV12-5	CASGLDTFNNSPLHF	TGTGCTAGTGGACTCGACACCTTCAATAATTCACCCCTCCACTTT
-	once	TRBJ1-2	13	TRBV2	CASGYGGNYGYTF	TGTGCCTCCGGCTACGGGGGGAACTATGGCTACACCTTC
-	-	TRBJ2-2	15	TRBV5-4	CASSLRQTDTGELFF	TGTGCCAGCAGCTTACGACAGACAGACACCGGGGAGCTGTTTTTT
TRBD2	-	TRBJ2-7	15	TRBV6-1	CASSTQAGFSYEQYF	TGTGCCAGCAGTACACAAGCGGGATTCTCTTACGAGCAGTACTTC
-	once	TRBJ2-2	15	TRBV4-1	CASSRSSGYAGELFF	TGCGCCAGCAGCCGATCTTCGGGTTACGCCGGGGAGCTGTTTTTT
TRBD1	-	TRBJ1-5	15	TRBV19	CASGGTGLWNQPQHF	TGTGCCAGTGGGGGGACAGGGTTGTGGAATCAGCCCCAGCATTTT
TRBD1	-	TRBJ1-1	15	TRBV2	CASTRRGQLNTEAFF	TGTGCCAGCACCCGGCGGGGACAGTTGAACACTGAAGCTTTCTTT
-	-	TRBJ1-1	12	TRBV30	CAWSVRGTEAFF	TGTGCCTGGAGTGTACGGGGCACTGAAGCTTTCTTT
TRBD1	-	TRBJ1-2	14	TRBV2	CASSAGQGAGGYTF	TGTGCCAGCAGCGCGGGACAGGGGGCTGGTGGCTACACCTTC
TRBD1	-	TRBJ1-4	18	TRBV7-9	CASSLRSLLTGANEKLFF	TGTGCCAGCAGCTTACGTTCGCTTCTGACAGGGGCTAATGAAAAACTGTTTTTT
TRBD1	-	TRBJ2-5	15	TRBV6-4	CASSRDRGPGETQYF	TGTGCCAGCAGCCGGGACAGGGGGCCAGGGGAGACCCAGTACTTC
TRBD2	-	TRBJ2-1	13	TRBV6-5	CASSPGGGNEQFF	TGTGCCAGCAGTCCGGGAGGGGGCAATGAGCAGTTCTTC
TRBD1	-	TRBJ2-1	15	TRBV19	CASSIGQGWGNEQFF	TGTGCCAGTAGTATCGGACAGGGATGGGGCAATGAGCAGTTCTTC
-	-	TRBJ1-5	15	TRBV4-2	CASSHGGGNNQPQHF	TGTGCCAGCAGCCACGGGGGGGGGAACAATCAGCCCCAGCATTTT
-	-	TRBJ2-3	13	TRBV2	CASSRESTDTQYF	TGTGCCAGCAGTCGAGAGAGCACAGATACGCAGTATTTT
-	-	TRBJ2-3	13	TRBV5-1	CASQQGSTDTQYF	TGCGCCAGTCAACAGGGCAGCACAGATACGCAGTATTTT
-	-	TRBJ2-2	17	TRBV6-1	CASSEEGGAPRPGELFF	TGTGCCAGCAGTGAAGAGGGGGGGGCTCCTCGTCCCGGGGAGCTGTTTTTT
TRBD2	once	TRBJ2-1	15	TRBV5-4	CASSFLAGAYNEQFF	TGTGCCAGCAGCTTTCTAGCGGGAGCCTACAATGAGCAGTTCTTC
-	-	TRBJ1-2	14	TRBV9	CASSAGPQGYGYTF	TGTGCCAGCAGCGCCGGGCCCCAGGGCTATGGCTACACCTTC
TRBD1	-	TRBJ1-6	15	TRBV7-7	CASSQGQGGNSPLHF	TGTGCTAGCAGCCAGGGACAGGGTGGTAATTCACCCCTCCACTTT
-	-	TRBJ2-5	10	TRBV20-1	CSADRETQYF	TGCAGTGCTGACAGGGAGACCCAGTACTTC
-	once	TRBJ1-6	17	TRBV5-8	CASRHQGHDSLNSPLHF	TGTGCCAGCAGACATCAAGGACACGATTCTCTCAATTCACCCCTCCACTTT
TRBD2	-	TRBJ2-1	16	TRBV29-1	CSVEDTGGASYNEQFF	TGCAGCGTTGAAGATACGGGGGGGGCCTCCTACAATGAGCAGTTCTTC
TRBD1	-	TRBJ2-1	13	TRBV18	CASSRQGYNEQFF	TGTGCCAGCTCACGACAGGGGTACAATGAGCAGTTCTTC
-	-	TRBJ2-5	14	TRBV2	CASKRVGGEETQYF	TGTGCCAGCAAGCGAGTAGGAGGAGAGGAGACCCAGTACTTC
-	-	TRBJ1-5	15	TRBV19	CASSIAGKNNWPQHF	TGTGCCAGTAGTATAGCCGGGAAGAACAATTGGCCCCAGCATTTT
TRBD2	-	TRBJ2-3	18	TRBV11-2	CASSFGLAGGTSTDTQYF	TGTGCCAGCAGCTTCGGGCTAGCGGGGGGGACTAGCACAGATACGCAGTATTTT
TRBD1	-	TRBJ2-3	14	TRBV7-2	CASSIHRGADTQYF	TGTGCCAGCAGCATCCACAGGGGAGCCGATACGCAGTATTTT
-	-	TRBJ2-3	14	TRBV6-1	CASSRSMATDTQYF	TGTGCCAGCAGTCGTAGCATGGCGACAGATACGCAGTATTTT
-	-	TRBJ2-5	16	TRBV11-2	CASSGERRNVKETQYF	TGTGCCAGCAGTGGAGAAAGACGGAATGTTAAAGAGACCCAGTACTTC